This TCR beta chain was profiled in a study of cytomegalovirus exposure and HLA in healthy donors. Study-wide background: Later analysis reported that the 120 validation repertoires shared the platform of the approximately 620 first-cohort repertoires.

The V end lost 4 bases, the J end lost 5 bases, and 19 bases lay between the germline ends. CDR3 length equals 16 residues. Per the germline V gene, CDR1 is SGHNT and CDR2 is YYREEE (reference sequence). Study-wide results and limits: The study listed about 150 cytomegalovirus-associated TCR beta chains. It was found in a later analysis that first-cohort TCR clusters tended to co-occur in the 90 to 150 validation repertoires.

A remark on this clone: Antigen specificity is unknown.

TCRdb's table, derived via immunoSEQ multiplex PCR, lists solely in-frame clones and lacks some. The sample contains hundreds of thousands of clones, about nine tenths of which appear only once. This chain uses TRBV5-4 with TRBJ1-3; possibly TRBD1 for D (5 bases). The clonotype comes from a woman under 30 in good health and CMV-seronegative. The specimen was PBMCs. The CDR3 reads CASSPGRGAGRNTIYF. The CDR3 DNA is TGTGCCAGCAGCCCGGGGAGGGGCGCGGGTAGAAACACCATATATTTT. Full variable domain (missing parts from reference TRBV5-4 and TRBJ1-3): ETGVTQSPTHLIKTRGQQVTLRCSSQSGHNTVSWYQQALGQGPQFIFQYYREEENGRGNFPPRFSGLQFPNYSSELNVNALELDDSALYLCASSPGRGAGRNTIYFGEGSWLTVV.